These 15 T cell receptor beta chains came from one sample sequenced in a study of T cell changes during pregnancy in multiple sclerosis. Repertoires were generated with immunoSEQ multiplex PCR, while TCRdb's copy carries only in-frame clones and drops some. Of around 72,000 clones listed, approximately 90% are singletons. This sample comprised peripheral blood, obtained in the second trimester of pregnancy. All receptors come from a female donor in good health, enrolled as a control in a pregnancy study.

This chain connects TRBV5-1 to TRBJ2-2, with D possibly being TRBD2 (5 bases). CDR1 is SGHRS, CDR2 YFSETQ, per germline. The length of the CDR3 is 14 residues. V shed 4 bases and J shed 4 bases, with 11 bases lying between them. CDR3 in amino acids: CASSPGVGTGELFF. The CDR3, as DNA: TGCGCCAGCAGCCCCGGGGTCGGCACCGGGGAGCTGTTTTTT.

This clone has just a few counts. V usage is TRBV15 and J usage is TRBJ2-1, with TRBD2 matching 10 bases. Per germline, CDR1 LNHNV and CDR2 YYDKDF (reference sequence). V dropped 3 bases and J dropped 3; count of bases not matched to a gene: 2. The CDR3 length is 15 residues. The CDR3 sequence is CATSRLAGDYNEQFF. CDR3 sequence (DNA): TGTGCCACCAGCAGGCTAGCGGGGGACTACAATGAGCAGTTCTTC.

This chain links TRBV4-3 with TRBJ2-1; TRBD2 aligns across 9 bases. Germline CDR1 and CDR2: LGHNA and YSLEER. The trim removed 2 bases at V and 5 bases at J, leaving 1 base unmatched. The CDR3 has 14 amino acids. The CDR3 nucleotides are TGCGCCAGCAGCCAACTAGCGGGGAACAATGAGCAGTTCTTC. Amino acids: CASSQLAGNNEQFF.

The chain employs TRBV5-1 and TRBJ1-4; 9 positions agree with TRBD1. V shed 3 bases, J shed 11 bases, and the junction held 8 bases outside the gene matches. Germline CDR1 reads SGHRS; CDR2 reads YFSETQ. The CDR3 is 14 amino acids. The CDR3 nucleotides read TGCGCCAGCAGCTCCGGGACAGGGCGGGAGAAACTGTTTTTT. Its protein product is CASSSGTGREKLFF.

The chain uses TRBV28 and TRBJ2-2; D may be TRBD2 (5 bases). Trimming took 3 bases from V and 6 from J, leaving 14 bases between them. The germline V gene encodes CDR1 MDHEN and CDR2 SYDVKM. The CDR3 length is 15 residues. This CDR3 reads CASSLERDSAGELFF. CDR3 coding DNA: TGTGCCAGCAGTTTGGAAAGGGATAGCGCCGGGGAGCTGTTTTTT.

The chain is built from TRBV4-1 and TRBJ1-4, with D hard to call. The V end was cut by 0 bases, the J end by 7 bases, with 6 bases between. The CDR3 has 13 residues. The V gene's germline CDR1 is MGHRA and CDR2 YSYEKL. The CDR3, as DNA: TGCGCCAGCAGCCAAGAGACTGGTGAAAAACTGTTTTTT. It codes for CASSQETGEKLFF.

CDR3 amino acids: CASRWAGGQQETQYF. CDR3 nucleotides: TGTGCCAGCAGGTGGGCGGGGGGGCAGCAAGAGACCCAGTACTTC. V gene TRBV13 combines with J gene TRBJ2-5; 9 positions match TRBD2. The V segment lost 6 bases and the J segment 2 bases; nucleotides outside the gene matches: 7. The CDR3 consists of 15 residues. Germline V gene sequence: CDR1 PRHDT, CDR2 FYEKMQ (reference sequence).

V is TRBV5-6 and J is TRBJ2-7; weak D call: TRBD2 (6 bases). Trimming shortened V by 4 bases and J by 12 bases, and 17 bases separated the two germline ends. Germline V gene lookup returns CDR1 SGHDT and CDR2 YYEEEE. The CDR3 runs 12 residues. In DNA, the CDR3 is TGTGCCAGCAGCGAAGGGCGGGGTCTTGCGTACTTC. This codes for CASSEGRGLAYF.

This clone appeared a single time. The rearrangement joins TRBV6-5 to TRBJ1-4; possibly TRBD1 for D (5 bases). The CDR3 consists of 14 residues. Between the trimmed V and J ends, which lost 6 bases and 4 bases, there was a span of 12 bases. Germline values: CDR1 MNHEY, CDR2 SVGAGI. CDR3 loop: CASSSAQGNEKLFF. The CDR3 coding sequence is TGTGCCAGCAGCTCTGCGCAGGGTAATGAAAAACTGTTTTTT.

The chain recombines TRBV28 with TRBJ2-2; D unclear. CDR1 is MDHEN and CDR2 is SYDVKM in the germline V gene. V gave up 6 bases and J gave up 3 bases, with 11 bases separating them. The CDR3 runs to 14 residues. CDR3 in DNA: TGTGCCAGCAGCCCATCACGGGACACCGGGGAGCTGTTTTTT. Its protein is CASSPSRDTGELFF.

The chain carries TRBV27 and TRBJ2-2, with 8 bases lining up with TRBD1. CDR1 and CDR2 from the germline V gene are MNHEY and SMNVEV (reference sequence). After removal of 3 bases from V and 3 bases from J, the junction contained 6 bases not matched to a gene. This CDR3 has 16 residues. CDR3: CASSFLGQGDTGELFF. The CDR3 DNA reads TGTGCCAGCAGTTTCCTTGGACAGGGTGACACCGGGGAGCTGTTTTTT.

The genes are TRBV5-6 and TRBJ1-4; D unresolved. Germline values: CDR1 SGHDT, CDR2 YYEEEE. Trimming pared 4 bases from V and 5 bases from J, leaving 12 bases between. The CDR3 length is 14 residues. CDR3 sequence: CASSRRGSNEKLFF. For the CDR3, the DNA is TGTGCCAGCAGCCGACGGGGATCGAATGAAAAACTGTTTTTT.

The J gene is TRBJ1-1, the V gene TRBV28; weak D call: TRBD1 (5 bases). The V end was cut by 6 bases, the J end by 8 bases, with 16 bases between. The CDR3 covers 13 residues. Germline CDR1 and CDR2: MDHEN and SYDVKM. Written as DNA, the CDR3 is TGTGCCAGCAGCCGTCCGGCGGGGACGGAAGCTTTCTTT. Its translation: CASSRPAGTEAFF.

This chain joins TRBV7-2 and TRBJ1-2; D is undetermined. This CDR3 has 12 amino acids. CDR1 is SGHTA, CDR2 FQGNSA, per germline. V was pared by 5 bases and J by 3 bases, with 7 bases between. DNA for the CDR3: TGTGCCAGCAGCCCGAACTACTATGGCTACACCTTC. Translated, it gives CASSPNYYGYTF.

V and J are TRBV7-3 and TRBJ1-6, with D unclear. CDR1 and CDR2 (germline): SGHTA, FQGTGA. V shed 3 bases and J shed 15 bases, with 9 bases lying between them. The CDR3 sequence is 11 residues long. The CDR3: CASSFRQHLHF. The CDR3, as DNA: TGTGCCAGCAGCTTCCGACAACACCTCCACTTT.